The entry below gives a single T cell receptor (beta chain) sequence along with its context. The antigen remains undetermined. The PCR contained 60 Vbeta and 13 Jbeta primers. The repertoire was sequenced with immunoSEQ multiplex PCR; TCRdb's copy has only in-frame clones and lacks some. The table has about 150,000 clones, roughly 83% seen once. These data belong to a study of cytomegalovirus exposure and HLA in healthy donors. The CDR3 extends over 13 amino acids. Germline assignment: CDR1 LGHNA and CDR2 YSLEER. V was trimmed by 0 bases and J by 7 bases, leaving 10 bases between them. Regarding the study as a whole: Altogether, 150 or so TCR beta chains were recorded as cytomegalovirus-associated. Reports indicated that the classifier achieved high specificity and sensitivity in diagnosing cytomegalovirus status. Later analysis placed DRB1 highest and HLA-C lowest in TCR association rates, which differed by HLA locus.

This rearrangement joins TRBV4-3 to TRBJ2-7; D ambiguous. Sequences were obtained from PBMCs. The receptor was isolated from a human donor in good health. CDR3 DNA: TGCGCCAGCAGCCAAGATATCCCTAGGGAGCAGTACTTC. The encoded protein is CASSQDIPREQYF.